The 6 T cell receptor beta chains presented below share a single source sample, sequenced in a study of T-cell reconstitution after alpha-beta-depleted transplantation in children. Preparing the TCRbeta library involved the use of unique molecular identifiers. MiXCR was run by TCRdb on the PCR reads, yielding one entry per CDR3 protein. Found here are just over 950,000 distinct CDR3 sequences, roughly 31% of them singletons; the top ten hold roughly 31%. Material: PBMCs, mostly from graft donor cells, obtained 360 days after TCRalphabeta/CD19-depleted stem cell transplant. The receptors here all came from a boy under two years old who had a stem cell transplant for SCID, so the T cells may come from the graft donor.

CDR3 in amino acids: CASGAGLYEQYF. DNA of the CDR3: TGTGCCAGCGGGGCAGGGTTGTACGAGCAGTACTTC. This chain joins TRBV2 and TRBJ2-7, with D maybe TRBD1 (5 bases). The CDR3 totals 12 residues. CDR1 SNHLY and CDR2 FYNNEI come from the germline V gene. The V end was cut by 8 bases, the J end by 4 bases, with 12 bases between.

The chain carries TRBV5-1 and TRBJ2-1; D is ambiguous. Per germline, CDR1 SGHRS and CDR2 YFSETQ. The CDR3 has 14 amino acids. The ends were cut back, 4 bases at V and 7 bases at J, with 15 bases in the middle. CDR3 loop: CASSRAQVLNEQFF. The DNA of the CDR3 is TGCGCCAGCAGCCGGGCCCAGGTCTTGAATGAGCAGTTCTTC.

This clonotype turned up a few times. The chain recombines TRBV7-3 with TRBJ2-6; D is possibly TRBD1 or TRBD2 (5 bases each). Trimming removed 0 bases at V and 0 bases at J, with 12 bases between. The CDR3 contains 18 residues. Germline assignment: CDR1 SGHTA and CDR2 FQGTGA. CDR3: CASSLTGTGTSGANVLTF. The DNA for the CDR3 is TGTGCCAGCAGCTTAACGGGGACGGGAACCTCTGGGGCCAACGTCCTGACTTTC.

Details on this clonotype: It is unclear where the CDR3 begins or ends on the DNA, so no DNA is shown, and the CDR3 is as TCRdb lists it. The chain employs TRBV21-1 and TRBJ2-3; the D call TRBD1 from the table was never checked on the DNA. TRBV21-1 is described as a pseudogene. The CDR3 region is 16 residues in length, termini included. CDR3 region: CASSRPWGPGTDTQYF.

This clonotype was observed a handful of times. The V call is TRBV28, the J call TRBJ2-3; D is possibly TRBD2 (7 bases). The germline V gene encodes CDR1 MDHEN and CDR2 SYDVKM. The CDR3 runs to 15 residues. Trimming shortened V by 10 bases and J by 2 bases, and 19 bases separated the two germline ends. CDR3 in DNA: TGTGCCACCGTTGAGGGGGGGCATATCACAGATACGCAGTATTTT. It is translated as CATVEGGHITDTQYF. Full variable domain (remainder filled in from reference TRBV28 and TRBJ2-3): DVKVTQSSRYLVKRTGEKVFLECVQDMDHENMFWYRQDPGLGLRLIYFSYDVKMKEKGDIPEGYSVSREKKERFSLILESASTNQTSMYLCATVEGGHITDTQYFGPGTRLTVL.

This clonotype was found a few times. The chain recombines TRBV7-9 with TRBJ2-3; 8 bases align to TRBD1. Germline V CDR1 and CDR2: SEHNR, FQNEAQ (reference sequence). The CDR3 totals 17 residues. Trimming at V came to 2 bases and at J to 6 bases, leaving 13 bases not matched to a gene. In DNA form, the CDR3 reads TGTGCCAGCAGCTTACTCCCCACGACAGGGGCCAGGGATACGCAGTATTTT. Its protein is CASSLLPTTGARDTQYF. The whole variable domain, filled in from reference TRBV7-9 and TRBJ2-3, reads DTGVSQNPRHKITKRGQNVTFRCDPISEHNRLYWYRQTLGQGPEFLTYFQNEAQLEKSRLLSDRFSAERPKGSFSTLEIQRTEQGDSAMYLCASSLLPTTGARDTQYFGPGTRLTVL.